This paragraph covers one T cell receptor beta chain sequence. Its recognized antigen is unknown. From the cysteine up to the phenylalanine, the CDR3 has a length of 14 residues. No DNA is recorded. Looking up the germline V gene yields CDR1 MNHNS and CDR2 SASEGT. The data were produced on an Illumina HiSeq 2000. TCR beta cDNA libraries were prepared using 5'RACE template switching, which introduced a universal primer site and unique molecular identifiers. Priming for cDNA synthesis came from the TCR beta constant segment, and two successive PCR amplification steps followed. Concerning the study's data processing: MIGEC was used to demultiplex reads and group reads by UMI, and MiTCR was used to assemble and quantify clonotypes. Only TCR cDNA sequences supported by at least two reads were kept to exclude erroneous sequences. Downstream repertoire analysis used the tcR package, and clonotypes were matched across fractions by CDR3 nucleotide sequence plus V segment. Antigen specificity was annotated against VDJdb with VDJmatch, allowing one amino acid substitution in CDR3. The reads underwent TCRdb reprocessing, giving one record for each CDR3 protein sequence and no DNA. V and J calls and clone size were set by TCRdb, not the authors. Per the sample table, the count is 160,000 or so distinct CDR3 sequences. The biggest ten clones account for about 18% of the sample.

To determine HCMV serostatus, a commercial ELISA kit was used to detect HCMV-specific IgG in serum. Peripheral blood mononuclear cells were isolated from blood by Ficoll density gradient centrifugation. The data were obtained in a study of T cells expressing NK-cell markers (dated by TCRdb to 2020 to 2021). With respect to the entire study: In sorted CD3+CD56+NKG2C+, CD3+CD56+NKG2C- and CD3+CD56-NKG2C+ T-cell subsets from several donors, TCR beta-chain repertoires were profiled. Seven of the eight sequenced donors were HCMV-seropositive and one was HCMV-seronegative. Randomly selected healthy volunteers, three men and five women, were used as the eight sequenced donors. Libraries were sequenced as 2 x 150 bp reads on Illumina HiSeq 2000/2500, MiSeq or NextSeq. Findings and caveats that apply to the study as a whole: Those dominant clonotypes were again the most abundant among CD3+CD56-NKG2C+ cells in a handful of donors, at roughly 25-60.1%. In several donors, the dominant CD3+CD56+NKG2C+ clonotypes were among the top 10 CD8+ clonotypes and accounted for about 1.0-7.5% of CD8+ T cells. Whether the expanded NKG2C-expressing T cell clones were specific for HCMV antigens was left unclear.

The V and J segments used are TRBV6-1 and TRBJ2-7; lacking DNA, the TRBD1 call made by TCRdb goes unchecked. The TCR was taken from a woman aged 18-69 years in good health. The sample comprised blood T cells: a sorted CD56 or NKG2C T cell subset, CD4+ or CD8+ T cells, or bulk PBMC T cells (not recorded which). CDR3 protein: CANLQGPNGYEQYF.